These 14 T cell receptor beta chains were all obtained from the same sample, sequenced in a study of T-cell memory formation after mild COVID-19. TCRdb recomputed calls from the 5' RACE reads with MiXCR, one row per CDR3 protein. The table shows about 180,000 distinct CDR3 sequences, with approximately 17% occurring only once. The sequenced sample consisted of PBMCs or a T cell subset sorted from them (not recorded which). These receptors all come from a man younger than 30 who had mild COVID-19 (a few samples of this study predate the infection). Cell type and time point are not known.

The chain couples TRBV28 to TRBJ2-7; D not resolved. V was pared by 2 bases and J by 2 bases, with 10 bases between. In germline, CDR1 is MDHEN, CDR2 SYDVKM. The CDR3 runs to 14 residues. CDR3 sequence: CASSLLGRTYEQYV. CDR3 DNA: TGTGCCAGCAGTTTACTAGGGCGGACCTACGAGCAGTACGTC.

The genes are TRBV5-5 and TRBJ1-4; 7 bases match TRBD1. The CDR3 totals 14 residues. Germline-derived CDR1 and CDR2 are SGHKS and YYEKEE (reference sequence). V dropped 0 bases and J dropped 5; count of bases not matched to a gene: 1. As DNA, the CDR3 is TGTGCCAGCAGCTTGGAACAGGGGAATGAAAAACTGTTTTTT. Its translation is CASSLEQGNEKLFF.

The J gene is TRBJ2-3, the V gene TRBV5-1; TRBD1 matches 7 bases. The ends lost 0 bases at V and 4 bases at J; junction bases unmatched: 8. Germline V gene sequence: CDR1 SGHRS, CDR2 YFSETQ. The CDR3 has 16 residues. The CDR3 DNA sequence: TGCGCCAGCAGCTTGGACAGGGGCCATGGCCCAGATACGCAGTATTTT. Translating gives CASSLDRGHGPDTQYF.

This clonotype has a single count. The chain links TRBV5-1 to TRBJ1-4, with D possibly TRBD1 on 6 matching bases. The CDR3 sequence is 12 residues long. Germline CDR1 and CDR2: SGHRS and YFSETQ. Trimming removed 5 bases at V and 8 bases at J, with 10 bases between. In nucleotides, the CDR3 is TGCGCCAGCAGACAGGGAGAAGAAAAACTGTTTTTT. Amino acids: CASRQGEEKLFF.

This clonotype was picked up a small number of times. This chain uses TRBV9 with TRBJ1-4; D is unresolved. V lost 3 bases and J 0 bases, leaving 9 bases between the germline ends. The CDR3 is made up of 15 amino acids. The germline gives CDR1 SGDLS, CDR2 YYNGEE. The CDR3 here is CASSARSATNEKLFF. The CDR3 coding sequence is TGTGCCAGCAGCGCTCGCAGTGCAACTAATGAAAAACTGTTTTTT.

J is TRBJ2-5 and V is TRBV5-1; weak D call: TRBD2 (6 bases). Germline CDR1 is SGHRS and CDR2 is YFSETQ. V lost 4 bases to trimming and J lost 3 bases, with 16 bases between them. This CDR3 region has 15 residues. The CDR3 reads CASSHGTAGKETQYF. The DNA of the CDR3 is TGCGCCAGCAGCCACGGGACTGCGGGGAAAGAGACCCAGTACTTC.

The rearrangement uses TRBV11-1 and TRBJ1-2; TRBD1 matches 12 bases. V was pared by 1 base and J by 4 bases, with 10 bases of the junction left unmatched. This CDR3 has 18 amino acids. The germline V gene encodes CDR1 SGHAT and CDR2 FQDESV (reference sequence). Here the CDR3 reads CASSLGGRGTGGLYGYTF. The CDR3 DNA reads TGTGCCAGCAGCTTAGGCGGAAGGGGGACAGGGGGCCTCTATGGCTACACCTTC.

The gene calls are TRBV7-2 and TRBJ1-4; D is ambiguous. V lost 5 bases and J 3 bases, leaving 7 bases between the germline ends. Germline assignment: CDR1 SGHTA and CDR2 FQGNSA. CDR3 size: 13 residues. Here the CDR3 DNA reads TGTGCCAGCAGCCAGTGGGCTAATGAAAAACTGTTTTTT. Amino acids: CASSQWANEKLFF.

The chain combines TRBV7-3 with TRBJ2-3, with D unclear. The V and J ends lost 2 bases and 5 bases respectively, with 8 bases between them. CDR1 is SGHTA, CDR2 FQGTGA, per germline. The CDR3 spans 13 residues. This chain's CDR3 is CASSLSFGDTQYF. In nucleotides, the CDR3 is TGTGCCAGCAGCTTATCGTTCGGAGATACGCAGTATTTT.

This clonotype was counted a few times. The chain is built from TRBV2 and TRBJ1-1; 9 nucleotides line up with TRBD1. The CDR3 has 17 amino acids. After removal of 3 bases from V and 0 bases from J, the junction contained 8 bases not matched to a gene. Germline V gene lookup returns CDR1 SNHLY and CDR2 FYNNEI. The CDR3 spells CASSDARGTGLNTEAFF. CDR3 in DNA: TGTGCCAGCAGTGATGCCCGCGGGACAGGGCTGAACACTGAAGCTTTCTTT.

This clonotype occurred a few times. The V gene is TRBV6-5, the J gene TRBJ1-2; D is possibly TRBD1 (6 bases). The germline gives CDR1 MNHEY, CDR2 SVGAGI. V was clipped by 5 bases and J by 4 bases, with 14 bases between them. This CDR3 is built from 14 residues. The CDR3: CASSIGQSSYGYTF. In DNA, the CDR3 is TGTGCCAGCAGTATCGGACAGAGCTCCTATGGCTACACCTTC.

There are a few counts of this clonotype. The chain uses TRBV7-9 and TRBJ2-1; 9 bases map to TRBD1. V trimming: 3 bases; J trimming: 8 bases; junction bases outside the gene matches: 11. Per the germline V gene, CDR1 is SEHNR and CDR2 is FQNEAQ (reference sequence). CDR3 length: 16 residues. The CDR3, as DNA: TGTGCCAGCAGCTTCCCTCCGGGACAGGGTCGGGATGAGCAGTTCTTC. This encodes CASSFPPGQGRDEQFF.

The genes are TRBV11-3 and TRBJ1-5, with 9 positions matching TRBD1. CDR3 length equals 18 residues. Germline CDR1 is SGHNT and CDR2 is YENEEA. Trimming took 3 bases from V and 0 from J; bases not matched to a gene: 9. CDR3 DNA: TGTGCCAGCAGCTTGGGACAGGGTACGGTTTATAGCAATCAGCCCCAGCATTTT. This sequence encodes CASSLGQGTVYSNQPQHF.

The chain uses TRBV7-2 and TRBJ1-2; D unclear. CDR3 length: 15 residues. Germline CDR1 and CDR2: SGHTA and FQGNSA. The germline V and J ends were trimmed by 7 bases and 5 bases, with 20 bases remaining between them. Here the CDR3 reads CASTLTGIQTYGYTF. CDR3 DNA sequence: TGTGCCAGCACCCTAACTGGGATCCAGACTTATGGCTACACCTTC.